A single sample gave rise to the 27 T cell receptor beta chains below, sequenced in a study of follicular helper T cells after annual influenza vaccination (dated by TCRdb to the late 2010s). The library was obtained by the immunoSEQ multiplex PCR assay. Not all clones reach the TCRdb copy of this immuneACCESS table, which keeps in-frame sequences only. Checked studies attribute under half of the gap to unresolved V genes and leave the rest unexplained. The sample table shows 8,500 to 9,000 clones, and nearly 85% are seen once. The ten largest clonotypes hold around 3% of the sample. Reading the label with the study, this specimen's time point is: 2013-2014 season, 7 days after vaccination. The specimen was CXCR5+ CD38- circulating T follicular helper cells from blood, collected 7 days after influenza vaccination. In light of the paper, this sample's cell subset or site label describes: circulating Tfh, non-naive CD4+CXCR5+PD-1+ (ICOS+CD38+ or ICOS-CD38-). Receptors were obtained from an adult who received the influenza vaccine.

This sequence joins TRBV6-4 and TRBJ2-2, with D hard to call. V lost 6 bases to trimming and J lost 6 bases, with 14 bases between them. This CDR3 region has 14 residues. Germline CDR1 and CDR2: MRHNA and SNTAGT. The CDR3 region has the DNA TGTGCCAGCAGGGCGTACGGTCGGGCCGGGGAGCTGTTTTTT. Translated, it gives CASRAYGRAGELFF.

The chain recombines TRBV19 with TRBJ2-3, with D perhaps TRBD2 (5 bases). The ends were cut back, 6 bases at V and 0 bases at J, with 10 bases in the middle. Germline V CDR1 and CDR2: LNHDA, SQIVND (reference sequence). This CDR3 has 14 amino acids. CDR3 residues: CASSISVSTDTQYF. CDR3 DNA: TGTGCCAGTAGCATTAGCGTTAGCACAGATACGCAGTATTTT.

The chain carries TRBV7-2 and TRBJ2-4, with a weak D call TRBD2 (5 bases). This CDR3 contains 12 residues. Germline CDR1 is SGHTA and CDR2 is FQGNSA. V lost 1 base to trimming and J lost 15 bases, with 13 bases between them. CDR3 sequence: CASSLDQRVRYF. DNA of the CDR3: TGTGCCAGCAGCTTAGATCAGAGGGTGCGGTACTTC. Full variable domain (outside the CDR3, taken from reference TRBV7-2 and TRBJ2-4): GAGVSQSPSNKVTEKGKDVELRCDPISGHTALYWYRQSLGQGLEFLIYFQGNSAPDKSGLPSDRFSAERTGGSVSTLTIQRTQQEDSAVYLCASSLDQRVRYFGAGTRLSVL.

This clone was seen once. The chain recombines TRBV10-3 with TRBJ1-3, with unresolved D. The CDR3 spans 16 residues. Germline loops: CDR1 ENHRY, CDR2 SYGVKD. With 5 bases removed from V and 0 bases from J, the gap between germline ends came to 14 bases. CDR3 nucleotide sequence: TGTGCCATCAGTTTAGGAGGTACCGGCTCTGGAAACACCATATATTTT. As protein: CAISLGGTGSGNTIYF.

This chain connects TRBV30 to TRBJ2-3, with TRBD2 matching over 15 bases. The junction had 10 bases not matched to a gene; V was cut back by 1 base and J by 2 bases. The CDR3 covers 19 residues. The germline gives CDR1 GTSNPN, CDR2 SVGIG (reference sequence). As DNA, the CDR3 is TGTGCCTGGAGTGCGAGACTGAGGACTAGCGGGGGGGCCACAGATACGCAGTATTTT. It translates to CAWSARLRTSGGATDTQYF.

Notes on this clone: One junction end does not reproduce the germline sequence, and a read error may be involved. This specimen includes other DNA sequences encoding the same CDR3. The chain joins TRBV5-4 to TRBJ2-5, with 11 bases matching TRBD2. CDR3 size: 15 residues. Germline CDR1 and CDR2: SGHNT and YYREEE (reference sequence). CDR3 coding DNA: TGCGCCAGCAGCTTGGGACTAGCGGTACAAGAGACCCAGTACTTC. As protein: CASSLGLAVQETQYF.

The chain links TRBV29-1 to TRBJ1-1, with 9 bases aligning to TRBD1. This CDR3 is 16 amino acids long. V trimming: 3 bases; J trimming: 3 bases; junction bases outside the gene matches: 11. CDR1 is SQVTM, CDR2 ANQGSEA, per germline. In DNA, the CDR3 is TGCAGCGTTGAGGTAACAGGGGGCGCTGGGTACACTGAAGCTTTCTTT. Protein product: CSVEVTGGAGYTEAFF.

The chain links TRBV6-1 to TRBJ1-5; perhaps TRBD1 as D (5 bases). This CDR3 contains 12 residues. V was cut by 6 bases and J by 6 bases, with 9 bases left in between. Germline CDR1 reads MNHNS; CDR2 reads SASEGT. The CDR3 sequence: CASSHGGQPQHF. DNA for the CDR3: TGTGCCAGCAGCCACGGGGGTCAGCCCCAGCATTTT.

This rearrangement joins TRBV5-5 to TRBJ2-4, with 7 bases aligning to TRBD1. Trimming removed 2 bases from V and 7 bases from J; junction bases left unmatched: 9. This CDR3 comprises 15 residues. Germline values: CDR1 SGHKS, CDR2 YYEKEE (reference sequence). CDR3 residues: CASSFTGDVRNIQYF. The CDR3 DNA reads TGTGCCAGCAGCTTTACAGGGGACGTGCGCAACATTCAGTACTTC.

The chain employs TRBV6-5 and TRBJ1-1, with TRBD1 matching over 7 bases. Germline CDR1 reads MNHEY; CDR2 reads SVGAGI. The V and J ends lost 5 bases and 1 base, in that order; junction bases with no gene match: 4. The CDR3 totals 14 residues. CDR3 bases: TGTGCCAGCAGTGCTTGGACAGGGAACACTGAAGCTTTCTTT. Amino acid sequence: CASSAWTGNTEAFF.

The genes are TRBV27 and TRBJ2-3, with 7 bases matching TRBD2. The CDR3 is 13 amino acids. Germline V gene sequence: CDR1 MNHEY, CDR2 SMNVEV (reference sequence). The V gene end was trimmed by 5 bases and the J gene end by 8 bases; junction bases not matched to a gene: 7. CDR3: CASSERGVGTQYF. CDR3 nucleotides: TGTGCCAGCAGTGAGCGGGGAGTTGGTACGCAGTATTTT.

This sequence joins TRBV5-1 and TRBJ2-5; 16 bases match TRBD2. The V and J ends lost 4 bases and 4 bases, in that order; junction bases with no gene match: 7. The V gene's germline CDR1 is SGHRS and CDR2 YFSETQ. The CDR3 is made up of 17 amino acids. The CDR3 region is CASSTGTSGGALETQYF. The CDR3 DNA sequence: TGCGCCAGCAGCACCGGGACTAGCGGGGGGGCCTTAGAGACCCAGTACTTC.

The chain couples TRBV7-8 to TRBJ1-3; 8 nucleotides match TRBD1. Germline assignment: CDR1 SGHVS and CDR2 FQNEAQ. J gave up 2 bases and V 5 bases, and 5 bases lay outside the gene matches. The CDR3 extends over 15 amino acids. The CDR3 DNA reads TGTGCCAGCAGCCCACAGGACAGGGCTGGAAACACCATATATTTT. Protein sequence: CASSPQDRAGNTIYF.

CDR3 loop: CASSRGLAGVGYEQFF. The CDR3 DNA is TGTGCCAGCAGCAGGGGACTAGCGGGAGTAGGCTATGAGCAGTTCTTC. The rearrangement joins TRBV7-2 to TRBJ2-1; 14 bases map to TRBD2. Trimming removed 5 bases from V and 8 bases from J; junction bases left unmatched: 8. The CDR3 has 16 residues. In germline, CDR1 is SGHTA, CDR2 FQGNSA.

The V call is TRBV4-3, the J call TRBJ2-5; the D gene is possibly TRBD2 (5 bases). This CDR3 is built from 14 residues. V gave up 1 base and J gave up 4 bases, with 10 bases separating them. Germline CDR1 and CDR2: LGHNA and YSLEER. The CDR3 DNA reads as TGCGCCAGCAGCCAAGGAGGGTCCGGAGAGACCCAGTACTTC. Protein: CASSQGGSGETQYF.

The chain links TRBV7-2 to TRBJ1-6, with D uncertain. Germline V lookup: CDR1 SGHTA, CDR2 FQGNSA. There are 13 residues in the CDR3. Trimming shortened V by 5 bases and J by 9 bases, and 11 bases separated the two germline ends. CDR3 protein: CASSLQVLSPLHF. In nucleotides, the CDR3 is TGTGCCAGCAGCCTCCAAGTTCTTTCACCCCTCCACTTT. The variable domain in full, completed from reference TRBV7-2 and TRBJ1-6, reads GAGVSQSPSNKVTEKGKDVELRCDPISGHTALYWYRQSLGQGLEFLIYFQGNSAPDKSGLPSDRFSAERTGGSVSTLTIQRTQQEDSAVYLCASSLQVLSPLHFGNGTRLTVT.

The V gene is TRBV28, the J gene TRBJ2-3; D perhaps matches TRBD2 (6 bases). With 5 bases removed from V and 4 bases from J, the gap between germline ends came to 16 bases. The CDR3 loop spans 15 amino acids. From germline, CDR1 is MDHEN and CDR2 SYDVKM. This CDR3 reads CASSPGVRGADTQYF. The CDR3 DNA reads TGTGCCAGCAGTCCTGGGGTTCGCGGGGCAGATACGCAGTATTTT.

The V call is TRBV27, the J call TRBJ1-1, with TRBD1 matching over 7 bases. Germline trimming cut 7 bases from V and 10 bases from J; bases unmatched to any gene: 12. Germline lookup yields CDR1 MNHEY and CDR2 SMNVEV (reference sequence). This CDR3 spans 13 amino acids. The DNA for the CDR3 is TGTGCCAGCACCAACCCCGACAGGGATCTAGCTTTCTTT. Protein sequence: CASTNPDRDLAFF.

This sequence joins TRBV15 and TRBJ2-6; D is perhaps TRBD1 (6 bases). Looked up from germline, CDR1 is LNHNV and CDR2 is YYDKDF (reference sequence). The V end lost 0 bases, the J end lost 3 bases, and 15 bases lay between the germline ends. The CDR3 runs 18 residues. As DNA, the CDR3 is TGTGCCACCAGCAGAGATCTGCAGGGGTCTGGTGGGGCCAACGTCCTGACTTTC. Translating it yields CATSRDLQGSGGANVLTF.

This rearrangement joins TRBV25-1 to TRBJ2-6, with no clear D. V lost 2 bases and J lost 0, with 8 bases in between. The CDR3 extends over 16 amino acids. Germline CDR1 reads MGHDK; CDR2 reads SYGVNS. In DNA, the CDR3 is TGTGCCAGCAGTGAAACGACCCTCTCTGGGGCCAACGTCCTGACTTTC. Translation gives CASSETTLSGANVLTF.

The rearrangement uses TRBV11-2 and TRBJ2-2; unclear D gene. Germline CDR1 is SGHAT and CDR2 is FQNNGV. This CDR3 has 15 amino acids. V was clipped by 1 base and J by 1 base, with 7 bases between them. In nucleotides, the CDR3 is TGTGCCAGCAGCTTAGCAAGAGGGAACACCGGGGAGCTGTTTTTT. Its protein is CASSLARGNTGELFF.

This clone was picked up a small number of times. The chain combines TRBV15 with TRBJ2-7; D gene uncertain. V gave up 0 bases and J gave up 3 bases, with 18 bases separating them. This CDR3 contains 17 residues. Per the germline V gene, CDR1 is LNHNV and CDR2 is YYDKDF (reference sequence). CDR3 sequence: CATSRDQGGGNFYEQYF. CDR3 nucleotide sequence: TGTGCCACCAGCAGAGATCAAGGCGGTGGCAATTTCTACGAGCAGTACTTC. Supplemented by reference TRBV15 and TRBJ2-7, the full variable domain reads DAMVIQNPRYQVTQFGKPVTLSCSQTLNHNVMYWYQQKSSQAPKLLFHYYDKDFNNEADTPDNFQSRRPNTSFCFLDIRSPGLGDTAMYLCATSRDQGGGNFYEQYFGPGTRLTVT.

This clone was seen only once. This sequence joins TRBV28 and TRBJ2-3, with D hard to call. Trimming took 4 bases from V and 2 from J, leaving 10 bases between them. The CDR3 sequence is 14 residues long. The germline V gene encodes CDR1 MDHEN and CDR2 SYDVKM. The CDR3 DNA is TGTGCCAGCAGTTATCCCTCAGACACAGATACGCAGTATTTT. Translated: CASSYPSDTDTQYF.

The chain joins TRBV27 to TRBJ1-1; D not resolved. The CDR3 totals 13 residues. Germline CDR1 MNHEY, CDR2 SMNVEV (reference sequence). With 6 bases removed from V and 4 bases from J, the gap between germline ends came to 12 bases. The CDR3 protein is CASRNGFGTEAFF. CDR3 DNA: TGTGCCAGCAGAAACGGGTTTGGCACTGAAGCTTTCTTT.

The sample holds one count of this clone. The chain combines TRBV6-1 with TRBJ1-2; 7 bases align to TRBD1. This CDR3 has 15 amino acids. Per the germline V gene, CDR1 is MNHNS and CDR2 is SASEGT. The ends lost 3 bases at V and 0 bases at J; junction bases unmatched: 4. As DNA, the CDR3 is TGTGCCAGCAGTGATTGGACAGGTCCTAACTATGGCTACACCTTC. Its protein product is CASSDWTGPNYGYTF.

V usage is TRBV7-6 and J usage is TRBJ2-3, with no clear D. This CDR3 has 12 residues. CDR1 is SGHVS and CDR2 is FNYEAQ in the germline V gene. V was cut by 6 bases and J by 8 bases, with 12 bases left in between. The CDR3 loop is CASSLGSGTQYF. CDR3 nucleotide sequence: TGTGCCAGCAGTCTAGGGTCCGGTACGCAGTATTTT.

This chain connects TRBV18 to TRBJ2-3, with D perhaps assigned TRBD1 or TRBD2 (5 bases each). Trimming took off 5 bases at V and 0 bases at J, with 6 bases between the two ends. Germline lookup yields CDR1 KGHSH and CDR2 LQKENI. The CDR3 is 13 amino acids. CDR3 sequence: CASSRDSTDTQYF. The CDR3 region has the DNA TGTGCCAGCTCAAGGGACAGCACAGATACGCAGTATTTT.